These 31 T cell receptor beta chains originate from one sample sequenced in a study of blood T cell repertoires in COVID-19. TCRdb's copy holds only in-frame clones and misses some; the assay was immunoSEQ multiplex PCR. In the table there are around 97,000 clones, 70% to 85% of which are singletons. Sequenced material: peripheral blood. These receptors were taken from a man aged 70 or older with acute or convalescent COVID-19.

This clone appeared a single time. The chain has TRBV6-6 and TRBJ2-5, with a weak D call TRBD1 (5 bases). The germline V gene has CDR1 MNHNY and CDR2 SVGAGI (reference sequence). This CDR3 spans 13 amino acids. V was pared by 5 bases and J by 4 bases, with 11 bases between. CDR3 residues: CASSQGVVETQYF. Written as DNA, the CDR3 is TGTGCCAGCAGTCAAGGGGTCGTAGAGACCCAGTACTTC.

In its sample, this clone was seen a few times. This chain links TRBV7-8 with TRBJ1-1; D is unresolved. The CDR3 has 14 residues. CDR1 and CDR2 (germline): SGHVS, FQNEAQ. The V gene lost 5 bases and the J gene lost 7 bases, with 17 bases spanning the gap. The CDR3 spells CASSLSRARGEAFF. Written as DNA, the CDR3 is TGTGCCAGCAGCCTATCAAGAGCGCGGGGTGAAGCTTTCTTT.

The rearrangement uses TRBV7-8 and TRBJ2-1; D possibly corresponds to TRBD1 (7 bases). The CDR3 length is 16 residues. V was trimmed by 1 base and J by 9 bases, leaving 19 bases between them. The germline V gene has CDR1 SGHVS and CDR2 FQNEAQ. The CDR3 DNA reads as TGTGCCAGCAGCTTAGTGGGGGGCCCCCAGGGGGGTGAGCAGTTCTTC. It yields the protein CASSLVGGPQGGEQFF.

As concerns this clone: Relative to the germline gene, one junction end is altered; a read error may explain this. CDR3 amino acids: CASSLPPGTGGVF. The CDR3 nucleotides are TGTGCCAGCAGCCTCCCCCCCGGGACAGGGGGGGTCTTC. J is TRBJ2-1 and V is TRBV16, with TRBD1 matching over 11 bases. Germline CDR1 KGHSY, CDR2 FQNENV. The CDR3 totals 13 residues.

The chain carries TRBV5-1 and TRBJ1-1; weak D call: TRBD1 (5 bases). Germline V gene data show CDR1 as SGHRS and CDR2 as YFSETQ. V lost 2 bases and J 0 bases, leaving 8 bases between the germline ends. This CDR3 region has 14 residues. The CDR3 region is CASSFDSMNTEAFF. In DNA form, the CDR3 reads TGCGCCAGCAGCTTCGACAGTATGAACACTGAAGCTTTCTTT.

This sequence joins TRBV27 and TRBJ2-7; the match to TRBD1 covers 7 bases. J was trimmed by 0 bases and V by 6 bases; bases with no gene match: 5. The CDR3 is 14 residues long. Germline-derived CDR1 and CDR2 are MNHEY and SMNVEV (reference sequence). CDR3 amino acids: CASSLTGISYEQYF. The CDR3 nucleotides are TGTGCCAGCAGCCTGACAGGGATCTCCTACGAGCAGTACTTC.

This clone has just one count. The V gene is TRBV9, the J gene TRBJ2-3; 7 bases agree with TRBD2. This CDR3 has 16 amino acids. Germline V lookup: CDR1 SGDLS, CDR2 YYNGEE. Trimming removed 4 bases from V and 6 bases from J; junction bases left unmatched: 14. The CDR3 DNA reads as TGTGCCAGCAGCCCACAAGCGGGGCGGGGGATGGATACGCAGTATTTT. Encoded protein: CASSPQAGRGMDTQYF.

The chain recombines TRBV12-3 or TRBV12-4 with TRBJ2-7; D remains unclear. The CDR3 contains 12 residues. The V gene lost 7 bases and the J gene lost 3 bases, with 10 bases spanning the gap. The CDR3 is CASIPVNYEQYF. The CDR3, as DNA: TGTGCCAGCATCCCTGTAAACTACGAGCAGTACTTC.

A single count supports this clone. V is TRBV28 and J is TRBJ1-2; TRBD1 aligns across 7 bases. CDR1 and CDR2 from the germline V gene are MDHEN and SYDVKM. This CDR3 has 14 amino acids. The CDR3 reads CALTGNVGTDGYTF. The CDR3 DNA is TGTGCATTGACAGGGAATGTGGGAACCGACGGCTACACCTTC.

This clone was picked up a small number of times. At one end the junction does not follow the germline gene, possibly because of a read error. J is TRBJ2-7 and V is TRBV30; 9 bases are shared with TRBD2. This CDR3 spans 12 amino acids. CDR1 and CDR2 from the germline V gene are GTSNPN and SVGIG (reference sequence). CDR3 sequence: CAWSPGTSPEFF. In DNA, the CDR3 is TGTGCCTGGAGTCCCGGGACTAGCCCGGAATTCTTC.

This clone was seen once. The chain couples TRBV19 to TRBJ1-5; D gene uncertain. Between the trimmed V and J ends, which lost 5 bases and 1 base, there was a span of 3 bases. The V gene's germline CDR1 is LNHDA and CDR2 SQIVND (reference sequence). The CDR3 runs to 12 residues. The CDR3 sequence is CASSRSNQPQHF. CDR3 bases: TGTGCCAGTAGTCGGAGCAATCAGCCCCAGCATTTT.

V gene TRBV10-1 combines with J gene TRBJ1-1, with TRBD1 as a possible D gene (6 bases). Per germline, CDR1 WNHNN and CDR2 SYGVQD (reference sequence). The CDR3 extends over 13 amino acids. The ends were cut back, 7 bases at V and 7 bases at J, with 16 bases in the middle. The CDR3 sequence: CASMRNRAGEAFF. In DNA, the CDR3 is TGCGCCAGCATGAGGAACAGGGCAGGTGAAGCTTTCTTT.

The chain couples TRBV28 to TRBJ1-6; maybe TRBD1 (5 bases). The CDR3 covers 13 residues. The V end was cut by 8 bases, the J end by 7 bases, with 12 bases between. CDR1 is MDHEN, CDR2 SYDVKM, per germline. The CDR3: CASQNGGNSPLHF. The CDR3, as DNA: TGTGCCAGCCAAAACGGGGGAAATTCACCCCTCCACTTT. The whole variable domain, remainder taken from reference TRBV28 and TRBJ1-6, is DVKVTQSSRYLVKRTGEKVFLECVQDMDHENMFWYRQDPGLGLRLIYFSYDVKMKEKGDIPEGYSVSREKKERFSLILESASTNQTSMYLCASQNGGNSPLHFGNGTRLTVT.

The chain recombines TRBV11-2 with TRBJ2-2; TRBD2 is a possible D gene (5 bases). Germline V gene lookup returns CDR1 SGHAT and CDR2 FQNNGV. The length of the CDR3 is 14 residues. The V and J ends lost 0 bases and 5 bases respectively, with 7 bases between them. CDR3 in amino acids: CASSLDRGTGELFF. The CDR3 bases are TGTGCCAGCAGCTTAGATCGAGGGACCGGGGAGCTGTTTTTT.

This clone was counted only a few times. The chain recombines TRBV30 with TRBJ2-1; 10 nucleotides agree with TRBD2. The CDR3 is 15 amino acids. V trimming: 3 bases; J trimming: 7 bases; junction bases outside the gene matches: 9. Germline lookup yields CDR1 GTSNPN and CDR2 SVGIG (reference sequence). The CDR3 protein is CAWRRTPGLANEQFF. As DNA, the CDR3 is TGTGCCTGGAGGCGTACCCCGGGACTAGCGAATGAGCAGTTCTTC.

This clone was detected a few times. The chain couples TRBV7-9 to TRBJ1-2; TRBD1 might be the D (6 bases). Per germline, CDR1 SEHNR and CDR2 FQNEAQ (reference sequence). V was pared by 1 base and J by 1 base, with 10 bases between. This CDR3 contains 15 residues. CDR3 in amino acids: CASSLDAGVNYGYTF. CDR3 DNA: TGTGCCAGCAGCTTAGATGCAGGGGTTAACTATGGCTACACCTTC.

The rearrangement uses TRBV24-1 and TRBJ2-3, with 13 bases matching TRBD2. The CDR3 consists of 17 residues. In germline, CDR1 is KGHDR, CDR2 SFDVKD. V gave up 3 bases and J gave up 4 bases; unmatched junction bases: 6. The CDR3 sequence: CATSDPGTSGKSDTQYF. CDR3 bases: TGTGCCACCAGTGATCCCGGGACTAGCGGGAAGTCAGATACGCAGTATTTT.

Here the CDR3 reads CASSTATSRVETQYF. CDR3 DNA: TGTGCCAGCAGTACCGCGACTAGTCGCGTAGAGACCCAGTACTTC. The chain couples TRBV28 to TRBJ2-5; possibly TRBD2 for D (6 bases). The V and J ends lost 5 bases and 4 bases respectively, with 17 bases between them. Germline V gives CDR1 MDHEN, CDR2 SYDVKM. The CDR3 is 15 residues long.

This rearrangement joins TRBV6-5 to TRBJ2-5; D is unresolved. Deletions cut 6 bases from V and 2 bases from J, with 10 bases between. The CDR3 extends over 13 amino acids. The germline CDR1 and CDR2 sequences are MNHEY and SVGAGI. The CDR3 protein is CASSRVVQETQYF. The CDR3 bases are TGTGCCAGCAGCCGGGTGGTTCAAGAGACCCAGTACTTC.

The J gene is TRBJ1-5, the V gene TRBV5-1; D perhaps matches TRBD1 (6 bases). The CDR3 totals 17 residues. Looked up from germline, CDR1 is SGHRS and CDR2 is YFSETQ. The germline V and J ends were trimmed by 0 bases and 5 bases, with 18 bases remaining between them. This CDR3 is CASSLAAWGPKDQPQHF. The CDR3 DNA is TGCGCCAGCAGCTTGGCCGCTTGGGGGCCTAAGGATCAGCCCCAGCATTTT. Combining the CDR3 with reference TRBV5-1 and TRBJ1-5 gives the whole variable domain KAGVTQTPRYLIKTRGQQVTLSCSPISGHRSVSWYQQTPGQGLQFLFEYFSETQRNKGNFPGRFSGRQFSNSRSEMNVSTLELGDSALYLCASSLAAWGPKDQPQHFGDGTRLSIL.

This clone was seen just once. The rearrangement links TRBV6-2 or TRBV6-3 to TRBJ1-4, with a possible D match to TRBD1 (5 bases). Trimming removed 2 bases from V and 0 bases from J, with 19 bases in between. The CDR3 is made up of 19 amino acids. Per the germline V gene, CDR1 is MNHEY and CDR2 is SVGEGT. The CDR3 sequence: CASSYGQGRTSATNEKLFF. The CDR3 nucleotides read TGTGCCAGCAGTTACGGGCAGGGAAGAACCTCGGCAACTAATGAAAAACTGTTTTTT.

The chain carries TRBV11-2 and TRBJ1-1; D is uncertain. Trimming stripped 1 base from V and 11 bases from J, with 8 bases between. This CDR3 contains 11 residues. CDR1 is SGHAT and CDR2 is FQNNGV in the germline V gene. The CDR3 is CASSLGGGAFF. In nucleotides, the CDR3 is TGTGCCAGCAGCTTAGGTGGAGGGGCTTTCTTT. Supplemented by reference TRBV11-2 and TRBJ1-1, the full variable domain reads EAGVAQSPRYKIIEKRQSVAFWCNPISGHATLYWYQQILGQGPKLLIQFQNNGVVDDSQLPKDRFSAERLKGVDSTLKIQPAKLEDSAVYLCASSLGGGAFFGQGTRLTVV.

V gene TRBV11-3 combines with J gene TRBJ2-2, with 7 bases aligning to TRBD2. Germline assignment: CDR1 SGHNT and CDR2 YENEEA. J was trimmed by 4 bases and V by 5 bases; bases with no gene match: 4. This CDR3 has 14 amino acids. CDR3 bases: TGTGCCAGCAGCCGGGACTATCTCACCGGGGAGCTGTTTTTT. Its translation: CASSRDYLTGELFF.

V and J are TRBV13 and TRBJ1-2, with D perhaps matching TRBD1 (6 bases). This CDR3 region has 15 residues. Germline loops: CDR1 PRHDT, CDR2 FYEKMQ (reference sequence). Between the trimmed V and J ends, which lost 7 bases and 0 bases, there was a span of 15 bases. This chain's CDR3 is CASTPPTGTNYGYTF. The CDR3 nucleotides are TGTGCCAGCACCCCTCCGACAGGAACTAACTATGGCTACACCTTC.

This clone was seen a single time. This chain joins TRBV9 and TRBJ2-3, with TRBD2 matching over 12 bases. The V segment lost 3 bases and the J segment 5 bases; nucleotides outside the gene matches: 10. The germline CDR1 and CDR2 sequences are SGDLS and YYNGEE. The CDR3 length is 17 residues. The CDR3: CASSATTSGSVVDTQYF. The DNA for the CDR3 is TGTGCCAGCAGCGCGACGACTAGCGGGAGCGTTGTAGATACGCAGTATTTT.

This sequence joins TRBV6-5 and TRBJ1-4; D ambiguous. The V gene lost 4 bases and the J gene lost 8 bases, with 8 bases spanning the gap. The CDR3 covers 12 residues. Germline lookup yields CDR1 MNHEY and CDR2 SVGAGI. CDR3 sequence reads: CASSSRGEKLFF. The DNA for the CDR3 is TGTGCCAGCAGTTCCCGAGGAGAAAAACTGTTTTTT.

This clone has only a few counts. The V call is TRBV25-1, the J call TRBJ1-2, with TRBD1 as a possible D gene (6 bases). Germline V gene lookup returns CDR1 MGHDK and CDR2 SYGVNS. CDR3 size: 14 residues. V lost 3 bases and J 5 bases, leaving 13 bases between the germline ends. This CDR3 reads CASSDPGTTYGYTF. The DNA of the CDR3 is TGTGCCAGCAGTGACCCAGGGACAACTTATGGCTACACCTTC.

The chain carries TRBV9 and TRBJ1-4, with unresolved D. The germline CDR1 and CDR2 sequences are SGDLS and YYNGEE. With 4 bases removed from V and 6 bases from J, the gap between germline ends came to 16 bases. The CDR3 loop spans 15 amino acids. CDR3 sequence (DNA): TGTGCCAGCAGCACCCGGACTGATGAGTATGAAAAACTGTTTTTT. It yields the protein CASSTRTDEYEKLFF.

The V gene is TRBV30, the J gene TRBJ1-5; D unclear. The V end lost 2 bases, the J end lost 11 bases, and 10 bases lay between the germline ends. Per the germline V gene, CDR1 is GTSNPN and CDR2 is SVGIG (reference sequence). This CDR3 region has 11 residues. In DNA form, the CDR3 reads TGTGCCTGGAGTAGATCTGAGGCCCAGCATTTT. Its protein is CAWSRSEAQHF.

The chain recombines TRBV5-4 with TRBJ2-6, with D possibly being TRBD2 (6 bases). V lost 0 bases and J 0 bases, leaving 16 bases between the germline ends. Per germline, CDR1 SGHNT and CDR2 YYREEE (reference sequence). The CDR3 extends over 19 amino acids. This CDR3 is CASSLALGGVSSGANVLTF. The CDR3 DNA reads TGTGCCAGCAGCTTGGCCCTAGGCGGGGTTAGCTCTGGGGCCAACGTCCTGACTTTC.

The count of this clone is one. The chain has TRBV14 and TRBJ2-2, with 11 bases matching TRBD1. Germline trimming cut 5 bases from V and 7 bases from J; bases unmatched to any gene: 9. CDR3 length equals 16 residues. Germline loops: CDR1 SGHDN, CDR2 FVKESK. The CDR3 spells CASSSGTGGVVGELFF. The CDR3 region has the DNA TGTGCCAGCAGCTCCGGGACAGGGGGTGTTGTCGGGGAGCTGTTTTTT.